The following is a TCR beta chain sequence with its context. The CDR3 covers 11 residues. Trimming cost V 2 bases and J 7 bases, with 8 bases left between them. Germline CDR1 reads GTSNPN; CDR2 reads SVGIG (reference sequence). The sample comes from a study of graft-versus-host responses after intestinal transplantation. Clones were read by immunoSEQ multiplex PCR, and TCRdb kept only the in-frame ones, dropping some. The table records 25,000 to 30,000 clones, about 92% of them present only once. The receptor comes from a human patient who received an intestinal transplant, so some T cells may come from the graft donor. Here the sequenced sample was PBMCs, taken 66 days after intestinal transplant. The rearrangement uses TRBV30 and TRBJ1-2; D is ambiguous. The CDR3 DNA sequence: TGTGCCTGGAGTAATTATGTTGGCTACACCTTC. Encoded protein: CAWSNYVGYTF.